In its sample, the clone carrying this TCR beta chain was seen many times. The antigen remains undetermined. This record belongs to a study of T-cell reconstitution after alpha-beta-depleted transplantation in children. The study's findings and limits: It was reported that alpha-beta T cells came from several hundred expanded graft clones (about two months after transplant).

Unmatched junction bases numbered 5, after V lost 1 base and J lost 10 bases. Germline V gene sequence: CDR1 MGHRA, CDR2 YSYEKL. CDR3 length: 14 residues. Using unique molecular identifiers, the investigators prepared the TCRbeta library. TCRdb reprocessed the PCR reads via MiXCR and lists one record per CDR3 protein. Here the sample spans about 170,000 distinct CDR3 sequences, 8.5% to 14% being singletons. The chain employs TRBV4-1 and TRBJ2-1, with TRBD1 matching over 9 bases. Sequencing used PBMCs, obtained before TCRalphabeta/CD19-depleted stem cell transplant. The sequence derives from a boy younger than 10 with acute myeloid leukemia, due to receive a stem cell transplant. As DNA, the CDR3 is TGCGCCAGCAGCCAAGCACAGGGGGCTGGCGAGCAGTTCTTC. Translating gives CASSQAQGAGEQFF.